The T cell receptor (beta chain) under discussion was sequenced for a study of identical twins. Via MiXCR, TCRdb re-called the 5' RACE reads, giving one row per CDR3 protein. The sample consists of under 450,000 distinct CDR3 sequences, roughly 20% of them appearing once. Study observations and caveats: Out-of-frame beta chain sequences displayed weaker excess sharing between twins. Not following the same donors, the study drew its conclusions from cross-sectional statistical analysis. Fewer insertions were carried by abundant cord blood beta clonotypes, but none was seen in memory repertoires.

This clonotype was found many times. Its target is not known. The CDR3 is made up of 14 amino acids. V was clipped by 6 bases and J by 8 bases, with 18 bases between them. The germline CDR1 and CDR2 sequences are SGHRS and YFSETQ. The sequence derives from a man in his fifties in good health. The chain has TRBV5-1 and TRBJ2-1; D is unresolved. What was sequenced was naive T cells sorted from blood. CDR3 in DNA: TGCGCCAGCATCCGTACTCGGCCGCGGCATGAGCAGTTCTTC. Protein: CASIRTRPRHEQFF. The whole variable domain, remainder taken from reference TRBV5-1 and TRBJ2-1, is KAGVTQTPRYLIKTRGQQVTLSCSPISGHRSVSWYQQTPGQGLQFLFEYFSETQRNKGNFPGRFSGRQFSNSRSEMNVSTLELGDSALYLCASIRTRPRHEQFFGPGTRLTVL.